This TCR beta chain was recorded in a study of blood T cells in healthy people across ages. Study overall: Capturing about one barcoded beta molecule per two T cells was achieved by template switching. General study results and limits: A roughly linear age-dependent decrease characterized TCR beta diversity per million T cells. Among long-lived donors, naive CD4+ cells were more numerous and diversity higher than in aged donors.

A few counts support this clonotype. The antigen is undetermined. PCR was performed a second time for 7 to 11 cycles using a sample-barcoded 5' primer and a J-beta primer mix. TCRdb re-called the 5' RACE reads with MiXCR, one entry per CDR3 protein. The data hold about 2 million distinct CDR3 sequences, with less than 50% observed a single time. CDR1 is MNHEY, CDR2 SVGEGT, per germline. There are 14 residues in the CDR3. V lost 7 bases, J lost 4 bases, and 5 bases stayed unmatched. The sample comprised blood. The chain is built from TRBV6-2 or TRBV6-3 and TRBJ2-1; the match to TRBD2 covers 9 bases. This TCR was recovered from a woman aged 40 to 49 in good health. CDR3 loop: CASKETSGYNEQFF. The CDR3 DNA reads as TGTGCCAGCAAGGAGACTAGCGGATACAATGAGCAGTTCTTC.